A single sample gave rise to the 9 T cell receptor beta chains below, sequenced in a study of T cells in Graves' hyperthyroidism and ophthalmopathy (dated by TCRdb to between 2018 and 2020). Library creation used multiplex PCR. These reads were obtained on an Illumina HiSeq 2000. The TCR beta CDR3 regions were amplified from RNA transcripts. For the first round of RT-PCR on the TCR CDR3, the HTBI primer set was used together with the Qiagen OneStep RT-PCR kit. The public reads were reprocessed in TCRdb via fastp at Q25 and MiXCR, keeping in-frame beta chains. Duplicate CDR3 protein sequences are folded into a single record with the most common DNA and genes. Here the sample has about 760,000 distinct CDR3 sequences; 30% to 40% occur a single time. Together, the top ten hold around 30% of the sample. Sample: blood. The receptor set was obtained from a woman aged 35 to 49 with Graves' hyperthyroidism.

The V and J genes are TRBV6-6 and TRBJ2-7, with D uncertain. Germline CDR1 is MNHNY and CDR2 is SVGAGI (reference sequence). V lost 0 bases, J lost 4 bases, and 7 bases lay in between. The CDR3 consists of 13 residues. DNA for the CDR3: TGTGCCAGCAGTTACTCGTGGGGTTACGAGCAGTACTTC. This gives the protein CASSYSWGYEQYF.

On this clonotype itself: This may stem from a read error, because a much larger clone lies one nucleotide away. The genes are TRBV7-9 and TRBJ1-1, with D tentatively TRBD1 (6 bases). The CDR3 contains 16 residues. V lost 4 bases and J lost 4, with 19 bases in between. The V gene's germline CDR1 is SEHNR and CDR2 FQNEAQ (reference sequence). The DNA for the CDR3 is TGTGCCAGCAGCTCGATTAGGACAGCCATGAGCACTGAAGCTTTCTTT. As protein: CASSSIRTAMSTEAFF. Using reference TRBV7-9 and TRBJ1-1 for the parts outside the CDR3, the full variable domain is DTGVSQNPRHKITKRGQNVTFRCDPISEHNRLYWYRQTLGQGPEFLTYFQNEAQLEKSRLLSDRFSAERPKGSFSTLEIQRTEQGDSAMYLCASSSIRTAMSTEAFFGQGTRLTVV.

This clonotype has a handful of counts. The chain is built from TRBV27 and TRBJ1-5, with TRBD1 as a possible D gene (5 bases). This CDR3 spans 12 amino acids. V lost 8 bases to trimming and J lost 5 bases, with 10 bases between them. CDR1 is MNHEY, CDR2 SMNVEV, per germline (reference sequence). The CDR3 DNA follows: TGTGCCAGCCAAACGGGGGATCAGCCCCAGCATTTT. It specifies CASQTGDQPQHF.

This clonotype was found many times. This chain uses TRBV24-1 with TRBJ1-5, with D perhaps matching TRBD1 (5 bases). V lost 4 bases and J 6 bases, leaving 15 bases between the germline ends. This CDR3 comprises 15 residues. Looked up from germline, CDR1 is KGHDR and CDR2 is SFDVKD. The DNA of the CDR3 is TGTGCCACCAGTGACCCCAGACAGACTAGTCAGCCCCAGCATTTT. This translates into CATSDPRQTSQPQHF.

This clonotype occurred many times. This chain joins TRBV9 and TRBJ2-5; TRBD2 agrees at 8 bases. This CDR3 contains 16 residues. The V gene's germline CDR1 is SGDLS and CDR2 YYNGEE. The junction had 9 bases not matched to a gene; V was cut back by 0 bases and J by 5 bases. CDR3 bases: TGTGCCAGCAGCGTAGCCCACCGGGGGGGGGTGGAGACCCAGTACTTC. This codes for CASSVAHRGGVETQYF.

A word on this clonotype: This may be a read error: a much more frequent sequence differs by one nucleotide. The CDR3 DNA follows: TGTGCCAGCAGCTTAACCGAGGGGACAGGGGGCGTCAATGAGGAGCTGTTTTTT. Its protein is CASSLTEGTGGVNEELFF. The chain has TRBV7-3 and TRBJ2-2; 12 nucleotides agree with TRBD1. The CDR3 sequence is 18 residues long. In germline, CDR1 is SGHTA, CDR2 FQGTGA. V lost 0 bases and J lost 10; bases outside the gene matches: 12.

Comment on this clonotype: This may be a read error: a much more frequent sequence differs by one nucleotide. This chain uses TRBV13 with TRBJ1-1; D unresolved. Per germline, CDR1 PRHDT and CDR2 FYEKMQ (reference sequence). There are 12 residues in the CDR3. The V and J ends lost 3 bases and 11 bases respectively, with 13 bases between them. The CDR3 loop is CASSFDGVDAFF. The CDR3 DNA sequence: TGTGCCAGCAGCTTTGACGGGGTGGATGCTTTCTTT.

The chain has TRBV29-1 and TRBJ1-1; no firm D call. V was pared by 1 base and J by 1 base, with 4 bases between. Germline V gene sequence: CDR1 SQVTM, CDR2 ANQGSEA. This CDR3 has 12 residues. CDR3 sequence (DNA): TGCAGCGTTGAAGTTGGGAACACTGAAGCTTTCTTT. Its protein is CSVEVGNTEAFF. Full variable domain (missing parts from reference TRBV29-1 and TRBJ1-1): SAVISQKPSRDICQRGTSLTIQCQVDSQVTMMFWYRQQPGQSLTLIATANQGSEATYESGFVIDKFPISRPNLTFSTLTVSNMSPEDSSIYLCSVEVGNTEAFFGQGTRLTVV.

Ten or more counts support this clonotype. The J gene is TRBJ1-2, the V gene TRBV2; D uncertain. The CDR3 runs 11 residues. CDR1 and CDR2 from the germline V gene are SNHLY and FYNNEI. V gave up 7 bases and J gave up 8 bases, with 11 bases separating them. In nucleotides, the CDR3 is TGTGCCAGCACGTACGGGGAGGGCTACACCTTC. Translated: CASTYGEGYTF. Looking up the rest from reference TRBV2 and TRBJ1-2 gives the full variable domain: EPEVTQTPSHQVTQMGQEVILRCVPISNHLYFYWYRQILGQKVEFLVSFYNNEISEKSEIFDDQFSVERPDGSNFTLKIRSTKLEDSAMYFCASTYGEGYTFGSGTRLTVV.